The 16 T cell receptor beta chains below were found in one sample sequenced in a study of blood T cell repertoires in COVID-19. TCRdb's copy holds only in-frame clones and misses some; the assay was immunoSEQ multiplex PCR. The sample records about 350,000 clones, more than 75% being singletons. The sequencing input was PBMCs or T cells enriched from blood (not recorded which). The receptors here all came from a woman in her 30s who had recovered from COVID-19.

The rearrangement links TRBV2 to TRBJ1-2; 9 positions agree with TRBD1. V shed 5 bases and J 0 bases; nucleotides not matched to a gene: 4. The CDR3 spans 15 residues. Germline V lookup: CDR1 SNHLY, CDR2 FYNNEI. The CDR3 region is CASSTGQGTNYGYTF. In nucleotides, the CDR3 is TGTGCCAGCAGTACGGGACAGGGTACTAACTATGGCTACACCTTC.

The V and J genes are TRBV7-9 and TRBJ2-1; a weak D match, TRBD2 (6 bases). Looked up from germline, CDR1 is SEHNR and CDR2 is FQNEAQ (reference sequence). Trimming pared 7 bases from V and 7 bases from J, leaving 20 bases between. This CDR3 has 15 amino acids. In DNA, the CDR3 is TGTGCCAGCACTTACCTTCGGGGCGGGGCTAATGAGCAGTTCTTC. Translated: CASTYLRGGANEQFF.

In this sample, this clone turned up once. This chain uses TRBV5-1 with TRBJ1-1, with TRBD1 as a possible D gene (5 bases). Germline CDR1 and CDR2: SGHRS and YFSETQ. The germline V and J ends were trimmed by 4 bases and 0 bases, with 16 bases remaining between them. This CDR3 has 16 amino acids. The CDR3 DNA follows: TGCGCCAGCAGCACCCGAGGGACTCCGATGAACACTGAAGCTTTCTTT. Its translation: CASSTRGTPMNTEAFF. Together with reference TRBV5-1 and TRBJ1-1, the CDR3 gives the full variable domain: KAGVTQTPRYLIKTRGQQVTLSCSPISGHRSVSWYQQTPGQGLQFLFEYFSETQRNKGNFPGRFSGRQFSNSRSEMNVSTLELGDSALYLCASSTRGTPMNTEAFFGQGTRLTVV.

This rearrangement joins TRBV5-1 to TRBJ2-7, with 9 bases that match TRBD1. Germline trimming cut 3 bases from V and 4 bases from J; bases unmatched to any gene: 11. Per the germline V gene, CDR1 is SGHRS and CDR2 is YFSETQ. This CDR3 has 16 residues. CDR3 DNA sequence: TGCGCCAGCAGCTGGGGCCCGGGACAGGGTTCATACGAGCAGTACTTC. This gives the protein CASSWGPGQGSYEQYF.

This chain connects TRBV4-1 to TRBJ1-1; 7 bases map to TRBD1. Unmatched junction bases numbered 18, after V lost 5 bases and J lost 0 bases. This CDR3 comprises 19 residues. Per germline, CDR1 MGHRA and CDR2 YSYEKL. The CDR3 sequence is CASSAYLTGTVDMNTEAFF. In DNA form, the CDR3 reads TGCGCCAGCAGCGCCTACTTAACCGGGACAGTCGACATGAACACTGAAGCTTTCTTT.

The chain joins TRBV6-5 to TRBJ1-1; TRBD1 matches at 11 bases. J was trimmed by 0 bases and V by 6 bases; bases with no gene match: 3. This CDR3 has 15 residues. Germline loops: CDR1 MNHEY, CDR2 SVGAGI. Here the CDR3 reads CASSEDRGLNTEAFF. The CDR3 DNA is TGTGCCAGCAGCGAGGACAGGGGGCTGAACACTGAAGCTTTCTTT.

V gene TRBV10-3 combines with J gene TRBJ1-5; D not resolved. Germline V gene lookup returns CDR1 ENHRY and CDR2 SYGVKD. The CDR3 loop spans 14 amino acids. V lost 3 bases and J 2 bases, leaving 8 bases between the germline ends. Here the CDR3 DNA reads TGTGCCATCAGTGAATTAGAAGGCAATCAGCCCCAGCATTTT. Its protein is CAISELEGNQPQHF.

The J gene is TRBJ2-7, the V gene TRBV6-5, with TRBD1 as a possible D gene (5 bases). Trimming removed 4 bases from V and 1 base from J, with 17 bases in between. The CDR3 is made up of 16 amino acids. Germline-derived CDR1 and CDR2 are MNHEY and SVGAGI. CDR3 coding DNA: TGTGCCAGCAGTTCGCCCCTCACCCAGGGTTCCTACGAGCAGTACTTC. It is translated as CASSSPLTQGSYEQYF.

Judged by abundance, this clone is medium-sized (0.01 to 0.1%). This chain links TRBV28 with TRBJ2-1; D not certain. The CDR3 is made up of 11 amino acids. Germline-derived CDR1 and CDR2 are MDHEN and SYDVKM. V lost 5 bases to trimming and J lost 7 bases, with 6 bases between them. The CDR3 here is CASSLSNEQFF. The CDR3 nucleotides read TGTGCCAGCAGTCTCTCGAATGAGCAGTTCTTC.

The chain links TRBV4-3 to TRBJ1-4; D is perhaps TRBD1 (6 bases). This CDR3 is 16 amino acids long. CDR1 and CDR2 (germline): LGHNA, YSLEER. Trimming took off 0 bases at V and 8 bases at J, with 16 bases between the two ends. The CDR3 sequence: CASSQDYLQGLEKLFF. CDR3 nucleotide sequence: TGCGCCAGCAGCCAAGATTACCTACAGGGTTTGGAAAAACTGTTTTTT.

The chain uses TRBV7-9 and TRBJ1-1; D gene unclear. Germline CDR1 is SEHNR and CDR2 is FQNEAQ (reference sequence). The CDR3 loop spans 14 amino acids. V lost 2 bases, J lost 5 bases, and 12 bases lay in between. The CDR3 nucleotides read TGTGCCAGCAGCTTAATTGGAGGTAGGACTGAAGCTTTCTTT. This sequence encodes CASSLIGGRTEAFF.

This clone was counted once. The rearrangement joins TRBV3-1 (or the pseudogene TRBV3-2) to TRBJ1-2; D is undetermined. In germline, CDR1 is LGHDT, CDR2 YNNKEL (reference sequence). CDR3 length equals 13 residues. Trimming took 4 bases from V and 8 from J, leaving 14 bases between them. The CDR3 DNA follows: TGTGCCAGCAGCCCATCAGGATATTGGGGCTACACCTTC. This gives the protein CASSPSGYWGYTF.

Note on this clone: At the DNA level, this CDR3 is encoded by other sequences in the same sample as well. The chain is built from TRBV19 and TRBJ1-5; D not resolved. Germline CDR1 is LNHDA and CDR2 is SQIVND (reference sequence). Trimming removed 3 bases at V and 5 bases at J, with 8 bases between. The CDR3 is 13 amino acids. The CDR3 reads CASSISRDQPQHF. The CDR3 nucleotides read TGTGCCAGTAGTATCTCACGGGATCAGCCCCAGCATTTT.

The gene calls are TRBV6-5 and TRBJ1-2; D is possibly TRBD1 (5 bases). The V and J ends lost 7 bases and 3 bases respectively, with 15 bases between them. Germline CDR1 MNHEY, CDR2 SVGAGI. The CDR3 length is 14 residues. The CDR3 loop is CASTPTGTYYGYTF. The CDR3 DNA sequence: TGTGCCAGCACTCCGACGGGGACTTACTATGGCTACACCTTC.

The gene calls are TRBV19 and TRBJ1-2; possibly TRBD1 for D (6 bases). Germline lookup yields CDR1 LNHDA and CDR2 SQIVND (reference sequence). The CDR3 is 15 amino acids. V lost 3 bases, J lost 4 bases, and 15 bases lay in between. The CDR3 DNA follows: TGTGCCAGTAGTATCCCGTCCTGGGGGCTCTATGGCTACACCTTC. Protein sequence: CASSIPSWGLYGYTF.

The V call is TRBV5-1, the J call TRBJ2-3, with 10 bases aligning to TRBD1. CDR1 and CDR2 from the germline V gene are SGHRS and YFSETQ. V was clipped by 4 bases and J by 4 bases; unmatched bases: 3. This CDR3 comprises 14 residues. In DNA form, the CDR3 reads TGCGCCAGCAGCACGGGGACAGGGGCAGATACGCAGTATTTT. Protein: CASSTGTGADTQYF. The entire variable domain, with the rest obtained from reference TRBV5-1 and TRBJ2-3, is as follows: KAGVTQTPRYLIKTRGQQVTLSCSPISGHRSVSWYQQTPGQGLQFLFEYFSETQRNKGNFPGRFSGRQFSNSRSEMNVSTLELGDSALYLCASSTGTGADTQYFGPGTRLTVL.